Following are 9 T cell receptor beta chains from one sample sequenced in a study of Ad26.COV2.S vaccination and SARS-CoV-2 variants. Sample treatment: about 20 received Ad26.COV2.S at low or high dose, single or two shots; several received placebo; per-sample allocation not given. Sampling took place 63 days after the first vaccine or placebo injection. Clones were sequenced by immunoSEQ multiplex PCR, and TCRdb holds only the in-frame ones, with some missing. The sample has a few hundred thousand clones, around 87% seen once. Sequencing was performed on peripheral blood, taken in a trial of Ad26.COV2.S vaccine versus placebo. All receptors derive from a person between 18 and 60 years old who received the Ad26.COV2.S COVID-19 vaccine or a placebo.

The gene calls are TRBV19 and TRBJ2-7; 8 positions agree with TRBD1. The length of the CDR3 is 16 residues. The V gene's germline CDR1 is LNHDA and CDR2 SQIVND (reference sequence). V was clipped by 5 bases and J by 3 bases; unmatched bases: 12. The chain's CDR3 is CASSPARGTGVYEQYF. CDR3 nucleotides: TGTGCCAGTAGTCCGGCTCGCGGGACAGGAGTCTACGAGCAGTACTTC. Full variable domain (remainder filled in from reference TRBV19 and TRBJ2-7): DGGITQSPKYLFRKEGQNVTLSCEQNLNHDAMYWYRQDPGQGLRLIYYSQIVNDFQKGDIAEGYSVSREKKESFPLTVTSAQKNPTAFYLCASSPARGTGVYEQYFGPGTRLTVT.

The chain joins TRBV27 to TRBJ1-1; D perhaps matches TRBD1 (5 bases). Trimming pared 6 bases from V and 1 base from J, leaving 12 bases between. Germline V gene sequence: CDR1 MNHEY, CDR2 SMNVEV (reference sequence). The CDR3 runs 14 residues. The CDR3 spells CASSRGVRNTEAFF. DNA of the CDR3: TGTGCCAGCAGCCGAGGGGTGAGGAACACTGAAGCTTTCTTT.

This chain connects TRBV12-5 to TRBJ2-7; D is undetermined. The germline V and J ends were trimmed by 0 bases and 3 bases, with 15 bases remaining between them. The CDR3 contains 16 residues. The germline CDR1 and CDR2 sequences are LGHNT and FRNRAP. For the CDR3, the DNA is TGTGCTAGTGGTTTGGTTGTGGCAACGGTACACTACGAGCAGTACTTC. Translated, it gives CASGLVVATVHYEQYF.

The chain couples TRBV5-4 to TRBJ2-7; D perhaps matches TRBD2 (5 bases). The CDR3 totals 12 residues. Trimming cost V 3 bases and J 2 bases, with 6 bases left between them. Germline assignment: CDR1 SGHNT and CDR2 YYREEE (reference sequence). The CDR3 region is CASSSGTYEQYF. CDR3 coding DNA: TGTGCCAGCAGCTCGGGGACCTACGAGCAGTACTTC.

This chain connects TRBV12-3 or TRBV12-4 to TRBJ1-2, with D possibly matching TRBD1 (5 bases). Trimming stripped 5 bases from V and 8 bases from J, with 15 bases between. The CDR3 spans 13 residues. The CDR3 reads CASSTSGLGGYTF. The DNA of the CDR3 is TGTGCCAGCAGTACCTCAGGGTTGGGGGGCTACACCTTC.

The V gene is TRBV11-3, the J gene TRBJ2-7; D might be TRBD1 or TRBD2, each matching 5 bases. CDR3 length: 13 amino acids. CDR1 is SGHNT, CDR2 YENEEA, per germline. V was pared by 8 bases and J by 0 bases, with 11 bases between. The CDR3, as DNA: TGTGCCAGCTCGGGACGGAACTCCTACGAGCAGTACTTC. Translated: CASSGRNSYEQYF.

This clone was observed a single time. The genes are TRBV4-3 and TRBJ2-3, with TRBD2 matching over 7 bases. V gave up 1 base and J gave up 8 bases; unmatched junction bases: 0. The germline CDR1 and CDR2 sequences are LGHNA and YSLEER. There are 12 residues in the CDR3. The CDR3 is CASSQGGGTQYF. The DNA for the CDR3 is TGCGCCAGCAGCCAAGGGGGGGGTACGCAGTATTTT.

The chain joins TRBV14 to TRBJ2-2; D not resolved. The CDR3 has 14 residues. Germline assignment: CDR1 SGHDN and CDR2 FVKESK. Between the trimmed V and J ends, which lost 6 bases and 2 bases, there was a span of 10 bases. DNA of the CDR3: TGTGCCAGCAGTCCCAGAGGAAACACCGGGGAGCTGTTTTTT. It yields the protein CASSPRGNTGELFF.

Here the CDR3 DNA reads TGCGCCAGCAGCCAACGGCTTACAGGGGGGGATCAGCCCCAGCATTTT. Encoded protein: CASSQRLTGGDQPQHF. The chain is built from TRBV4-1 and TRBJ1-5; 8 bases agree with TRBD1. The germline V gene encodes CDR1 MGHRA and CDR2 YSYEKL. The CDR3 has 16 amino acids. Germline trimming cut 2 bases from V and 5 bases from J; bases unmatched to any gene: 8.